This T cell receptor beta chain was captured in a study of blood T cell repertoires in COVID-19. Turning to the study itself: T cells, B-cell-depleted T cells, or PBMCs supplied cDNA or gDNA.

The length of the CDR3 is 15 residues. The germline gives CDR1 SGHRS, CDR2 YFSETQ. The V end was cut by 1 base, the J end by 3 bases, with 11 bases between. Methods used by the authors: Cell counts per sample came from amplifying reference gene primers. Clones were read by immunoSEQ multiplex PCR, and TCRdb kept only the in-frame ones, dropping some. Clone size and V and J calls were adopted from that table, with D and trimming inferred from the DNA. The sample has 65,000 to 85,000 clones; around 76% are singletons. The clonotype originates from a human donor in a cohort sampled during active COVID-19. Sequencing was carried out using peripheral blood. The chain is built from TRBV5-1 and TRBJ1-5; maybe TRBD1 (6 bases). CDR3 DNA sequence: TGCGCCAGCAGCTTGCCTTGGGACATCAATCAGCCCCAGCATTTT. As protein: CASSLPWDINQPQHF. Combining the CDR3 with reference TRBV5-1 and TRBJ1-5 gives the whole variable domain KAGVTQTPRYLIKTRGQQVTLSCSPISGHRSVSWYQQTPGQGLQFLFEYFSETQRNKGNFPGRFSGRQFSNSRSEMNVSTLELGDSALYLCASSLPWDINQPQHFGDGTRLSIL.